The clone carrying this T cell receptor (beta chain) was found once. Sequence at one end of the junction differs from germline and may be a read error. Germline assignment: CDR1 SGHRS and CDR2 YFSETQ. This CDR3 region has 15 residues. A single record per CDR3 protein comes from TCRdb applying MiXCR to the RT-PCR reads. The sample contains about 680,000 distinct CDR3 sequences, 12% to 15% of which appear only once. The sample comprised memory CD4+ T cells from blood. This receptor was taken from a female donor in good health, serving as a healthy control. The rearrangement links TRBV5-1 to TRBJ2-7; 7 bases map to TRBD2. CDR3 coding DNA: TGTGCCAGCAGCTTGTTTTCTGCGGGAGCCGGAGAGCAGTACTTC. Residues: CASSLFSAGAGEQYF.